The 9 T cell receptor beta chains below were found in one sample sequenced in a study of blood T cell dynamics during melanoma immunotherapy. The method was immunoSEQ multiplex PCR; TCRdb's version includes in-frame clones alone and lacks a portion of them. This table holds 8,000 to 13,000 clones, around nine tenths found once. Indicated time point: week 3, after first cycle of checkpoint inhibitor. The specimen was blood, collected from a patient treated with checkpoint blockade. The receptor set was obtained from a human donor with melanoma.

CDR3 sequence: CASSLSSGRMDEQYF. The CDR3 DNA reads TGCGCCAGCAGCTTATCTAGCGGGAGGATGGACGAGCAGTACTTC. The rearrangement links TRBV5-1 to TRBJ2-7; 11 bases are a match to TRBD2. The CDR3 consists of 15 residues. Per the germline V gene, CDR1 is SGHRS and CDR2 is YFSETQ. Trimming at V came to 2 bases and at J to 5 bases, leaving 6 bases not matched to a gene.

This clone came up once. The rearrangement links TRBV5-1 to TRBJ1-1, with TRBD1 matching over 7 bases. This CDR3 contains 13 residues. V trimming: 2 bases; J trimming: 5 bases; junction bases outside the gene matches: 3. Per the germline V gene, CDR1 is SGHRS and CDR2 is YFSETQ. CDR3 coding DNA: TGCGCCAGCAGCTTAGACAGGGTAACTGAAGCTTTCTTT. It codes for CASSLDRVTEAFF.

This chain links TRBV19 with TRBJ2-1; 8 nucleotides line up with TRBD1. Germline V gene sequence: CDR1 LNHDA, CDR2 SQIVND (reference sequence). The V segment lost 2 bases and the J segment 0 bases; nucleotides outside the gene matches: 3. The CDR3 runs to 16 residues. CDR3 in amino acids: CASSIQGASSYNEQFF. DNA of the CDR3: TGTGCCAGTAGTATACAGGGGGCGAGCTCCTACAATGAGCAGTTCTTC.

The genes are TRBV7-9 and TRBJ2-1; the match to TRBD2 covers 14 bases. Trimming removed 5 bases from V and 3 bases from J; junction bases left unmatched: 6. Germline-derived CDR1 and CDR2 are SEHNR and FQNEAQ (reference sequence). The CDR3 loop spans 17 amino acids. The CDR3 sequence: CASSGGLAGGFYNEQFF. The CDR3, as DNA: TGTGCCAGCAGCGGAGGACTAGCGGGAGGCTTCTACAATGAGCAGTTCTTC.

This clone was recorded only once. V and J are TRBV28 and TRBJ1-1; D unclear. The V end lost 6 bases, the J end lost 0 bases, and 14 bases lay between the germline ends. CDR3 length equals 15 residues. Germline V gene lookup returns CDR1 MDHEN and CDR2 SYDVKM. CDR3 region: CASRSSGRLNTEAFF. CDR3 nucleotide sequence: TGTGCCAGCAGATCAAGTGGACGGTTGAACACTGAAGCTTTCTTT.

CDR3 residues: CTSRLTSRYEQYF. For the CDR3, the DNA is TGCACCAGCAGACTCACTAGTCGCTACGAGCAGTACTTC. V usage is TRBV1 and J usage is TRBJ2-7; the D call of TRBD2 is as the table states it, not checked on the DNA. TRBV1 is a pseudogene. The CDR3 has 13 amino acids.

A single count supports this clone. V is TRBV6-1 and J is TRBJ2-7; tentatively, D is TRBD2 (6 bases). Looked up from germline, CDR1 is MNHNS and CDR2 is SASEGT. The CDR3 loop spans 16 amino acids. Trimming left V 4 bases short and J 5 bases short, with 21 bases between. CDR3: CASSGPGRSRGNEQYF. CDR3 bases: TGTGCCAGCAGTGGTCCTGGACGGAGTCGGGGGAACGAGCAGTACTTC.

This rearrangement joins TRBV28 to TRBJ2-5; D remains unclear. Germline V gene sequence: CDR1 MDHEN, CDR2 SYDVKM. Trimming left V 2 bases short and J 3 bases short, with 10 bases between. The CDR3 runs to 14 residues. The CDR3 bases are TGTGCCAGCAGTTTAAGTGGGCATAAAGAGACCCAGTACTTC. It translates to CASSLSGHKETQYF.

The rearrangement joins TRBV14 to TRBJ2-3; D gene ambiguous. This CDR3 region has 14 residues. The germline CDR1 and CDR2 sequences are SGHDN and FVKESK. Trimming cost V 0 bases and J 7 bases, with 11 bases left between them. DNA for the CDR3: TGTGCCAGCAGCCAAGATCGGGTTGGGAATACGCAGTATTTT. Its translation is CASSQDRVGNTQYF.